The source of this TCR beta chain is a study of blood T cell repertoires in COVID-19. As for the study in general: Samples came from the United States, Italy and Spain, spanning acute and convalescent COVID-19.

The germline V and J ends were trimmed by 4 bases and 2 bases, with 9 bases remaining between them. Germline-derived CDR1 and CDR2 are SNHLY and FYNNEI. CDR3 length equals 14 residues. Under the authors' procedure: Estimation of nucleated cell counts was performed using reference gene primer amplification. Repertoires were generated with immunoSEQ multiplex PCR, while TCRdb's copy carries only in-frame clones and drops some. V and J calls and clone size follow that table, whereas D and trimming were derived from the DNA. The sample shows some 140,000 clones, about 72% of them seen only once. This clonotype originated in a man aged 55-75 years who had recovered from COVID-19. The V and J genes are TRBV2 and TRBJ1-5; no clear D gene. The sample consisted of peripheral blood. CDR3 residues: CASSGEGGNQPQHF. The DNA for the CDR3 is TGTGCCAGCAGTGGGGAGGGTGGCAATCAGCCCCAGCATTTT.